The 9 T cell receptor beta chains below were found in one sample sequenced in a study of cytomegalovirus exposure and HLA in healthy donors. In the PCR, 60 Vbeta and 13 Jbeta primers were used. Profiled with immunoSEQ multiplex PCR; TCRdb holds only in-frame clones, not every one. In the table there are about 140,000 clones, more than 75% of which are singletons. Sequencing used PBMCs. These receptors originate from a man between 18 and 29 years old in good health and CMV-seronegative.

The chain recombines TRBV30 with TRBJ2-3; D might be TRBD1 (6 bases). The V end was cut by 4 bases, the J end by 6 bases, with 17 bases between. CDR1 is GTSNPN and CDR2 is SVGIG in the germline V gene (reference sequence). The CDR3 loop spans 14 amino acids. The CDR3 reads CAWNSQTGMDTQYF. CDR3 DNA: TGTGCCTGGAATAGCCAGACAGGTATGGATACGCAGTATTTT.

The rearrangement links TRBV5-1 to TRBJ1-1, with 7 bases fitting TRBD1. V was pared by 4 bases and J by 3 bases, with 9 bases of the junction left unmatched. CDR3 size: 15 residues. The germline V gene has CDR1 SGHRS and CDR2 YFSETQ. DNA of the CDR3: TGCGCCAGCAGCAACGACAGGGTAGGCGACACTGAAGCTTTCTTT. Its translation: CASSNDRVGDTEAFF.

In its sample, this clone was seen a few times. The chain uses TRBV6-1 and TRBJ2-7; D remains unclear. Germline assignment: CDR1 MNHNS and CDR2 SASEGT. This CDR3 has 13 residues. Trimming took off 0 bases at V and 3 bases at J, with 6 bases between the two ends. CDR3 DNA: TGTGCCAGCAGTGAAGCAATCCACTACGAGCAGTACTTC. Residues: CASSEAIHYEQYF.

The chain is built from TRBV5-1 and TRBJ2-2, with D perhaps matching TRBD2 (6 bases). V gave up 0 bases and J gave up 5 bases, with 14 bases separating them. The CDR3 contains 16 residues. The germline V gene has CDR1 SGHRS and CDR2 YFSETQ. CDR3: CASSLEFDGGTGELFF. Here the CDR3 DNA reads TGCGCCAGCAGCTTGGAGTTCGACGGAGGGACCGGGGAGCTGTTTTTT.

This clone appeared a few times. This chain joins TRBV18 and TRBJ1-4; the match to TRBD1 covers 11 bases. The junction had 11 bases not matched to a gene; V was cut back by 6 bases and J by 2 bases. Germline assignment: CDR1 KGHSH and CDR2 LQKENI. The CDR3 has 18 amino acids. For the CDR3, the DNA is TGTGCCAGCTCGCCCGGGACAGGGGGTTCGTGGACTAATGAAAAACTGTTTTTT. Translating gives CASSPGTGGSWTNEKLFF.

The chain combines TRBV19 with TRBJ2-7, with 9 bases identical to TRBD1. V dropped 10 bases and J dropped 3; count of bases not matched to a gene: 10. The V gene's germline CDR1 is LNHDA and CDR2 SQIVND (reference sequence). This CDR3 region has 14 residues. CDR3 protein: CATQPTGGIYEQYF. Written as DNA, the CDR3 is TGTGCCACCCAGCCGACAGGGGGAATCTACGAGCAGTACTTC.

The chain uses TRBV6-1 and TRBJ2-2; no firm D call. Germline lookup yields CDR1 MNHNS and CDR2 SASEGT. The germline V and J ends were trimmed by 9 bases and 0 bases, with 11 bases remaining between them. There are 14 residues in the CDR3. The CDR3 reads CARRGDPNTGELFF. The CDR3 coding sequence is TGTGCCAGACGAGGTGATCCGAACACCGGGGAGCTGTTTTTT.

The chain employs TRBV5-1 and TRBJ1-4; the match to TRBD1 covers 7 bases. Germline V gives CDR1 SGHRS, CDR2 YFSETQ. The CDR3 consists of 17 residues. The J segment lost 5 bases and the V segment lost 4 bases, leaving 14 bases of the junction unmatched. This CDR3 is CASSHGTDFPRNEKLFF. As DNA, the CDR3 is TGCGCCAGCAGCCACGGGACAGACTTCCCTCGAAATGAAAAACTGTTTTTT.

The chain combines TRBV19 with TRBJ1-4; 9 bases are a match to TRBD1. CDR3 length equals 14 residues. V dropped 3 bases and J dropped 6; count of bases not matched to a gene: 2. Germline lookup yields CDR1 LNHDA and CDR2 SQIVND (reference sequence). This chain's CDR3 is CASSIWDRDEKLFF. Written as DNA, the CDR3 is TGTGCCAGTAGTATCTGGGACAGGGATGAAAAACTGTTTTTT.